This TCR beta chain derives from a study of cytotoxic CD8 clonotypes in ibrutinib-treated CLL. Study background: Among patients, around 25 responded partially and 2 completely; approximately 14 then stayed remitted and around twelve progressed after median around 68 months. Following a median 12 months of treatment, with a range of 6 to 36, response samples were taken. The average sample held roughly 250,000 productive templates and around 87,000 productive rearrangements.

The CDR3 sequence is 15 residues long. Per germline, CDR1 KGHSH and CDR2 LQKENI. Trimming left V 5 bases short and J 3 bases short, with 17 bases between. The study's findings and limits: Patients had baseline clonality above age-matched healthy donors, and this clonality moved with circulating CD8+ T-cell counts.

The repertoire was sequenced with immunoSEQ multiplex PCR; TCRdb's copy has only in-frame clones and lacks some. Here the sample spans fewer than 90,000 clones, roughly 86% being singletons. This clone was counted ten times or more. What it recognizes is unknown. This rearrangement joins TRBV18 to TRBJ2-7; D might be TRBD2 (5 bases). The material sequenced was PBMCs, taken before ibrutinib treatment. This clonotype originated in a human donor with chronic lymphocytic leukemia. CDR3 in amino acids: CASSSPDRGIYEQYF. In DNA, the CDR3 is TGTGCCAGCTCATCCCCGGACCGGGGAATCTACGAGCAGTACTTC.